The T cell receptor (beta chain) described here comes from a study of blood T cell repertoires in COVID-19. On the study more broadly: Acute and convalescent COVID-19 specimens originated in the United States, Italy and Spain. From T cells, B-cell-depleted T cells, or PBMCs came the material, which was cDNA or gDNA.

Trimming cost V 0 bases and J 1 base, with 8 bases left between them. CDR3 length: 15 amino acids. The V gene's germline CDR1 is SGHRS and CDR2 YFSETQ. In the source study's methods: Amplifying reference gene primers gave estimates of nucleated cell counts. Using immunoSEQ multiplex PCR, the repertoire was profiled, and TCRdb retains in-frame clones only, with some absent. V and J calls and clone size are given by that table; D and trimming were obtained from the DNA. The data show around 40,000 clones, over 75% seen once. The sequence was collected from a human donor in a cohort sampled during active COVID-19. The chain has TRBV5-1 and TRBJ1-3; weak D call: TRBD1 (5 bases). Specimen: peripheral blood. The CDR3 DNA is TGCGCCAGCAGCTTGGGTCGACAGTCTGGAAACACCATATATTTT. Protein product: CASSLGRQSGNTIYF.